The clone carrying this T cell receptor beta chain was found a few times. What it recognizes is unknown. The source of the sample is a study of CD8+ T cells in alopecia areata. Study-wide results and caveats: Links between baseline CD8+ expansion and response need larger treated cohorts. There were many expanded lesional clones persisting in scalp and blood during tofacitinib.

CDR3 length: 16 residues. Trimming removed 10 bases from V and 3 bases from J, with 23 bases in between. Germline V gives CDR1 LNHDA, CDR2 SQIVND (reference sequence). The authors extracted RNA and reverse transcribed it into cDNA as the sequencing template. Assay: immunoSEQ multiplex PCR; the TCRdb copy retains only in-frame clones and omits some. Here the sample spans 200,000 to 250,000 clones, around 43% being singletons. The treatment denotes: oral pan-JAK inhibitor, 5-10 mg twice daily. Sorting of CD4+ and CD8+ T cells was performed on PBMCs. This sequence was found in a human donor with alopecia areata. V is TRBV19 and J is TRBJ2-3; TRBD1 is a possible D gene (5 bases). Sequenced here: CD4+ T cells sorted from blood, sampled at roughly week 38, from a patient treated with tofacitinib. The CDR3 nucleotides read TGTGCCACCACCATGGGCGATTCAGGGTTTACAGATACGCAGTATTTT. Translating gives CATTMGDSGFTDTQYF. Supplemented by reference TRBV19 and TRBJ2-3, the full variable domain reads DGGITQSPKYLFRKEGQNVTLSCEQNLNHDAMYWYRQDPGQGLRLIYYSQIVNDFQKGDIAEGYSVSREKKESFPLTVTSAQKNPTAFYLCATTMGDSGFTDTQYFGPGTRLTVL.